The rows below give T cell receptor beta chains drawn from one sample of a study of T cells in tuberculosis. Assay used: immunoSEQ multiplex PCR; TCRdb lists only in-frame clones, some missing. Among tens of thousands of clones listed, 86% were seen once. The material sequenced was PBMCs, taken at tuberculosis diagnosis. The receptors come from an adult with tuberculosis. Each CDR3 is given with its conserved first and last residue. The order of the fields is V gene, D gene, J gene, clone size, CDR3 protein, CDR3 DNA. The D gene is left open where the match is weak. Clone size is stated in some rows and not others, as once, few, many or a class when expanded.

TRBV6-6	NA	TRBJ2-7	NA	CATGQVGTYEQYF	TGTGCCACCGGACAGGTTGGGACTTACGAGCAGTACTTC
TRBV27	NA	TRBJ2-7	NA	CASSLVHSSSYEQYF	TGTGCCAGCAGTTTAGTGCACAGCTCATCCTACGAGCAGTACTTC
TRBV7-9	TRBD1	TRBJ1-2	medium-sized	CAGTDGYTF	TGTGCCGGGACAGACGGCTACACCTTC
TRBV6-1	NA	TRBJ2-2	NA	CASRGRQSGTGELFF	TGTGCCAGCAGAGGGAGGCAGTCCGGGACCGGGGAGCTGTTTTTT
TRBV19	NA	TRBJ2-3	NA	CASSNLGGVADTQYF	TGTGCCAGTAGTAACCTAGGAGGTGTGGCAGATACGCAGTATTTT
TRBV6-1	TRBD1	TRBJ2-6	NA	CASSGQGTGANVLTF	TGTGCCAGCAGTGGACAGGGAACTGGGGCCAACGTCCTGACTTTC
TRBV5-1	NA	TRBJ1-1	NA	CASSLAGGDTEAFF	TGCGCCAGCAGCTTGGCCGGAGGGGACACTGAAGCTTTCTTT
TRBV10-3	NA	TRBJ2-1	NA	CAISDPRGSYNEQFF	TGTGCCATCAGTGATCCGCGCGGTTCCTACAATGAGCAGTTCTTC
TRBV4-1	TRBD2	TRBJ2-1	once	CASRLAVIYNEQFF	TGCGCCAGTCGGCTAGCGGTAATTTACAATGAGCAGTTCTTC
TRBV5-6	TRBD2	TRBJ2-5	NA	CASSLVNWTSGQETQYF	TGTGCCAGCAGCTTGGTGAACTGGACTAGCGGGCAAGAGACCCAGTACTTC
TRBV5-1	TRBD2	TRBJ2-3	NA	CASSPTAGGPLDTQYF	TGCGCCAGCAGCCCGACAGCGGGAGGGCCGTTGGATACGCAGTATTTT
TRBV29-1	NA	TRBJ2-7	NA	CSVEGQSSYEQYF	TGCAGCGTAGAGGGACAAAGCTCCTACGAGCAGTACTTC
TRBV4-1	TRBD1	TRBJ2-7	few	CASSRPGQGSSYEQYF	TGCGCCAGCAGCCGACCCGGACAGGGTAGCTCCTACGAGCAGTACTTC
TRBV5-1	TRBD1	TRBJ2-7	NA	CASSLVTGTGKYEQYF	TGCGCCAGCAGCTTGGTCACTGGGACAGGGAAATACGAGCAGTACTTC
TRBV2	NA	TRBJ1-4	NA	CASILEATNEKLFF	TGTGCCAGCATTCTCGAGGCAACTAATGAAAAACTGTTTTTT
TRBV30	NA	TRBJ2-5	NA	CAWRRYQETQYF	TGTGCCTGGCGTCGGTATCAAGAGACCCAGTACTTC
TRBV6-1	TRBD1	TRBJ1-5	NA	CASSERGRGRGNQPQHF	TGTGCCAGCAGTGAACGGGGCAGGGGGCGAGGAAATCAGCCCCAGCATTTT
TRBV18	NA	TRBJ2-2	NA	CASSPGDMGNTGELFF	TGTGCCAGCTCACCGGGCGATATGGGGAACACCGGGGAGCTGTTTTTT
TRBV6-1	TRBD2	TRBJ2-5	NA	CASGLAGGRETQYF	TGTGCCTCGGGACTAGCGGGGGGGCGAGAGACCCAGTACTTC
TRBV11-2	NA	TRBJ1-1	NA	CASSLDRVEAFF	TGTGCCAGCAGCTTAGACAGGGTGGAGGCTTTCTTT
TRBV5-1	TRBD2	TRBJ2-3	NA	CASSPYATSLGTQYF	TGCGCCAGCAGCCCCTACGCGACTAGCCTGGGTACGCAGTATTTT
TRBV5-1	NA	TRBJ1-1	once	CASSLPPGEGTEAFF	TGCGCCAGCAGCTTACCCCCGGGGGAGGGCACTGAAGCTTTCTTT
TRBV18	TRBD1	TRBJ2-1	once	CASYSPDRNNEQFF	TGTGCCAGCTATTCCCCGGACAGGAACAATGAGCAGTTCTTC
TRBV4-1	TRBD1	TRBJ1-2	NA	CASSRGQGADNYGYTF	TGCGCCAGCTCACGGGGGCAGGGGGCCGATAACTATGGCTACACCTTC
TRBV5-1	NA	TRBJ2-3	few	CASSWTRGDTQYF	TGCGCCAGCAGCTGGACTAGGGGGGATACGCAGTATTTT
TRBV9	TRBD2	TRBJ2-2	few	CASSVTGGLTTGELFF	TGTGCCAGCAGCGTAACGGGAGGACTAACCACCGGGGAGCTGTTTTTT
TRBV6-6	NA	TRBJ2-3	NA	CASNHGEGGGDTQYF	TGTGCCAGCAACCACGGAGAGGGAGGAGGAGATACGCAGTATTTT
TRBV30	NA	TRBJ2-3	NA	CAWSVRDTQYF	TGTGCCTGGAGTGTGCGGGATACGCAGTATTTT
TRBV19	NA	TRBJ1-1	NA	CASSLAGTEAFF	TGTGCCAGTAGCTTAGCGGGGACTGAAGCTTTCTTT
TRBV5-1	NA	TRBJ2-3	NA	CASSLDGDKTDTQYF	TGCGCCAGCAGCTTGGACGGGGACAAGACAGATACGCAGTATTTT
TRBV7-9	TRBD2	TRBJ2-1	few	CASTTLAGSSYNEQFF	TGTGCCAGCACCACATTAGCGGGGAGCTCCTACAATGAGCAGTTCTTC
TRBV18	NA	TRBJ2-7	NA	CASSLPQDSSYEQYF	TGTGCCAGCTCACTTCCTCAGGACAGCTCCTACGAGCAGTACTTC
TRBV4-1	NA	TRBJ2-4	NA	CASSLRITGSKNIQYF	TGCGCCAGCAGCCTCCGGATTACAGGTTCCAAAAACATTCAGTACTTC
TRBV4-1	TRBD2	TRBJ2-7	NA	CASSLGLEYEQYF	TGCGCCAGCAGCCTCGGACTAGAGTACGAGCAGTACTTC
TRBV30	TRBD1	TRBJ2-7	NA	CAWQPGQFPYEQYF	TGTGCCTGGCAACCGGGACAGTTCCCCTACGAGCAGTACTTC
TRBV29-1	NA	TRBJ2-1	NA	CSVEVWGDEQFF	TGCAGCGTTGAAGTTTGGGGAGATGAGCAGTTCTTC
TRBV19	TRBD1	TRBJ2-2	NA	CASSTRQGPGTGELFF	TGTGCCAGTAGTACCAGACAGGGGCCCGGCACCGGGGAGCTGTTTTTT
TRBV7-9	TRBD1	TRBJ1-1	NA	CASSPGQGWTEAFF	TGTGCCAGCAGCCCTGGACAGGGATGGACTGAAGCTTTCTTT
TRBV6-5	TRBD1	TRBJ1-1	NA	CASSNRQGLAEAFF	TGTGCCAGCAGTAATAGACAGGGGTTGGCTGAAGCTTTCTTT
TRBV5-1	TRBD2	TRBJ2-5	NA	CATAAGGSLQETQYF	TGCGCCACCGCAGCGGGGGGCTCCCTCCAAGAGACCCAGTACTTC
TRBV18	TRBD2	TRBJ2-3	NA	CASSVAGGPDTQYF	TGTGCCAGCTCAGTTGCGGGAGGGCCAGATACGCAGTATTTT
TRBV2	TRBD1	TRBJ1-5	NA	CASSPPSGTGNQPQHF	TGTGCCAGCAGCCCCCCCTCCGGGACAGGAAATCAGCCCCAGCATTTT
TRBV5-1	NA	TRBJ2-7	NA	CASSSRDTQEQYF	TGCGCCAGCAGCTCACGGGACACCCAGGAGCAGTACTTC
TRBV9	TRBD1	TRBJ1-1	NA	CASSAGQGAEAFF	TGTGCCAGCAGCGCGGGACAGGGGGCTGAAGCTTTCTTT
TRBV5-1	TRBD2	TRBJ2-3	NA	CASSTFLAGGPTDTQYF	TGCGCCAGCAGCACCTTCCTAGCGGGGGGCCCCACAGATACGCAGTATTTT
TRBV12-5	TRBD1	TRBJ2-2	NA	CASGWRQGRSGELFF	TGTGCTAGTGGTTGGAGACAGGGCAGGAGCGGGGAGCTGTTTTTT
TRBV27	NA	TRBJ2-1	NA	CASSPGLLGNEQFF	TGTGCCAGCAGCCCGGGACTGCTGGGAAATGAGCAGTTCTTC
TRBV29-1	NA	TRBJ2-7	NA	CSVEVTSGHGEQYF	TGCAGCGTTGAAGTAACCAGCGGCCATGGCGAGCAGTACTTC
TRBV6-1	NA	TRBJ1-3	NA	CASSETGRNTIYF	TGTGCCAGCAGTGAGACAGGTAGAAACACCATATATTTT
TRBV2	TRBD1	TRBJ1-3	NA	CASNPDRVSGNTIYF	TGTGCCAGCAACCCGGACAGGGTCTCTGGAAACACCATATATTTT